The clone carrying this T cell receptor beta chain occurred many times. Antigen unknown. Germline is not matched at one junction end, which may reflect a read error. Time point meaning: newly diagnosed GD, antithyroid drugs for less than 3 months. RNA isolated from PBMCs was used to make the TCR library. Building of the TCR beta libraries involved iRepertoire HTBI primers and Arm-PCR of CDR3 regions. One entry per CDR3 protein results from TCRdb running MiXCR on the multiplex PCR reads. The table has some 500,000 distinct CDR3 sequences, roughly 16% seen once. These data are taken from a study of regulatory T cells in long-lasting Graves disease. Germline CDR1 is KGHDR and CDR2 is SFDVKD. There are 15 residues in the CDR3. Study-wide results and caveats: Persistent patients shared more public clonotypes (about 3,000) than newly diagnosed patients (approximately 960).

The sample was also reused in another study, on T cells in Graves' hyperthyroidism and ophthalmopathy. This second report adds: Clonotypes that were expanded in thyroid above 0.001 mostly appeared in blood too.

Source: peripheral blood mononuclear cells (PBMCs), taken at new diagnosis, from a patient treated with antithyroid drugs. The chain joins TRBV24-1 to TRBJ2-2; D may be TRBD1 or TRBD2 (5 bases each). The receptor's source is a middle-aged woman with Graves disease. CDR3 nucleotides: TGTGCCACTAGTGTGTCTGGGGGGAACACCGGGGAGCTGTTTTTT. Translated: CATSVSGGNTGELFF.